Presented here are 25 T cell receptor beta chains from one specimen sequenced in a study of identical twins. MiXCR was run by TCRdb on the 5' RACE reads, yielding one entry per CDR3 protein. The data show some 690,000 distinct CDR3 sequences, 21% seen once. These data also featured in a second study, about T cells expressing NK-cell markers.

Sequencing was performed on PBMCs. The receptors derive from a young woman in good health.

This clonotype was observed a handful of times. The genes are TRBV6-1 and TRBJ2-3, with D possibly matching TRBD1 (6 bases). Germline CDR1 reads MNHNS; CDR2 reads SASEGT. V lost 1 base to trimming and J lost 6 bases, with 11 bases between them. This CDR3 has 14 residues. The CDR3 sequence is CASSEERGGDTQYF. CDR3 DNA: TGTGCCAGCAGTGAAGAGCGTGGGGGCGATACGCAGTATTTT.

The J gene is TRBJ1-1, the V gene TRBV10-1, with a weak D call TRBD1 (5 bases). Germline V gene lookup returns CDR1 WNHNN and CDR2 SYGVQD (reference sequence). The CDR3 spans 13 residues. V lost 4 bases, J lost 2 bases, and 8 bases lay in between. CDR3 protein: CASSGTYNTEAFF. CDR3 coding DNA: TGCGCCAGCAGTGGGACATACAACACTGAAGCTTTCTTT.

V gene TRBV2 combines with J gene TRBJ2-6; D call uncertain. The CDR3 is made up of 15 amino acids. Germline CDR1 reads SNHLY; CDR2 reads FYNNEI. The germline V and J ends were trimmed by 8 bases and 2 bases, with 13 bases remaining between them. As DNA, the CDR3 is TGTGCCAGCTACCGGACGATTACTGGGGCCAACGTCCTGACTTTC. Translating it yields CASYRTITGANVLTF.

The genes are TRBV7-8 and TRBJ2-7, with a possible D match to TRBD2 (6 bases). V was shortened by 1 base and J by 3 bases, with 13 bases between the two germline ends. Germline lookup yields CDR1 SGHVS and CDR2 FQNEAQ. The CDR3 covers 15 residues. In DNA form, the CDR3 reads TGTGCCAGCAGCTTAGTGGGGGTGGGGGGCTACGAGCAGTACTTC. Its protein is CASSLVGVGGYEQYF.

The table lists this clonotype with a few counts. The chain recombines TRBV6-1 with TRBJ1-5, with 7 bases matching TRBD1. Looked up from germline, CDR1 is MNHNS and CDR2 is SASEGT. The V gene end was trimmed by 6 bases and the J gene end by 2 bases; junction bases not matched to a gene: 4. This CDR3 has 14 amino acids. CDR3 coding DNA: TGTGCCAGCAGGCCCACAGGGGGCAATCAGCCCCAGCATTTT. It yields the protein CASRPTGGNQPQHF.

The genes are TRBV20-1 and TRBJ2-1, with 7 bases aligning to TRBD2. There are 14 residues in the CDR3. The junction had 8 bases not matched to a gene; V was cut back by 4 bases and J by 5 bases. Germline CDR1 and CDR2: DFQATT and SNEGSKA (reference sequence). CDR3 residues: CSAKRSGANNEQFF. DNA for the CDR3: TGCAGTGCTAAACGAAGCGGGGCTAACAATGAGCAGTTCTTC.

J is TRBJ2-7 and V is TRBV7-9; the D gene is possibly TRBD1 (5 bases). V dropped 2 bases and J dropped 5 bases, with 10 bases sitting between them. This CDR3 is 13 amino acids long. Germline CDR1 and CDR2: SEHNR and FQNEAQ (reference sequence). CDR3 nucleotide sequence: TGTGCCAGCAGCTTAAGGGGTCTCAACGAGCAGTACTTC. Translating it yields CASSLRGLNEQYF.

This clonotype turned up a few times. The V gene is TRBV12-3 or TRBV12-4, the J gene TRBJ2-3, with D possibly matching TRBD2 (5 bases). Trimming took off 1 base at V and 6 bases at J, with 11 bases between the two ends. The CDR3 consists of 14 residues. CDR3 nucleotide sequence: TGTGCCAGCAGTTTAGGTTTTACGGGGGATACGCAGTATTTT. This encodes CASSLGFTGDTQYF.

This clonotype occurred many times. The chain links TRBV20-1 to TRBJ2-7; D call uncertain. Trimming took 6 bases from V and 1 from J, leaving 7 bases between them. Germline loops: CDR1 DFQATT, CDR2 SNEGSKA (reference sequence). The CDR3 consists of 11 residues. The chain's CDR3 is CSAGPSYEQYF. CDR3 DNA: TGCAGTGCCGGACCTTCCTACGAGCAGTACTTC.

This clonotype has a handful of counts. J is TRBJ2-7 and V is TRBV6-1, with TRBD2 as a possible D gene (6 bases). The V end was cut by 5 bases, the J end by 4 bases, with 21 bases between. CDR1 is MNHNS, CDR2 SASEGT, per germline. There are 16 residues in the CDR3. The CDR3 DNA follows: TGTGCCAGCAGTCTGGGTCTCCGAGCGGGCCTATACGAGCAGTACTTC. Encoded protein: CASSLGLRAGLYEQYF.

In its sample, this clonotype was seen a few times. V and J are TRBV5-1 and TRBJ1-3, with D uncertain. Germline V gene sequence: CDR1 SGHRS, CDR2 YFSETQ. CDR3 length: 14 amino acids. V was clipped by 2 bases and J by 8 bases, with 14 bases between them. CDR3 bases: TGCGCCAGCAGCTTCTCGGACCCAGCAGACACCATATATTTT. This translates into CASSFSDPADTIYF.

This CDR3 is CASSLDPVPGELFF. CDR3 coding DNA: TGCGCCAGCAGCTTGGACCCGGTCCCCGGGGAGCTGTTTTTT. The chain joins TRBV5-1 to TRBJ2-2; no clear D gene. Per the germline V gene, CDR1 is SGHRS and CDR2 is YFSETQ. The CDR3 is 14 residues long. Trimming removed 0 bases from V and 6 bases from J, with 9 bases in between. Complete variable domain (other parts from reference TRBV5-1 and TRBJ2-2): KAGVTQTPRYLIKTRGQQVTLSCSPISGHRSVSWYQQTPGQGLQFLFEYFSETQRNKGNFPGRFSGRQFSNSRSEMNVSTLELGDSALYLCASSLDPVPGELFFGEGSRLTVL.

The gene calls are TRBV9 and TRBJ2-3; the match to TRBD2 covers 8 bases. The germline V gene has CDR1 SGDLS and CDR2 YYNGEE. Trimming cost V 4 bases and J 4 bases; bases outside gene matches: 11. The CDR3 spans 16 residues. CDR3 DNA: TGTGCCAGCAGCTGGGGGGCGGGAGGTAACGCAGATACGCAGTATTTT. Translated, it gives CASSWGAGGNADTQYF.

The chain has TRBV27 and TRBJ2-3, with D unresolved. Germline V gene sequence: CDR1 MNHEY, CDR2 SMNVEV (reference sequence). There are 14 residues in the CDR3. V lost 4 bases and J 5 bases, leaving 13 bases between the germline ends. Here the CDR3 reads CASSSRSVGDTQYF. CDR3 nucleotide sequence: TGTGCCAGCAGTTCCAGGTCCGTCGGAGATACGCAGTATTTT.

This clonotype was detected many times. V usage is TRBV3-1 and J usage is TRBJ2-5, with no clear D. Germline values: CDR1 LGHDT, CDR2 YNNKEL (reference sequence). The V gene lost 0 bases and the J gene lost 4 bases, with 12 bases spanning the gap. The CDR3 contains 15 residues. The CDR3 protein is CASSQDRARAETQYF. The CDR3 DNA is TGTGCCAGCAGCCAAGATCGGGCCCGTGCAGAGACCCAGTACTTC.

This clonotype was seen only a few times. V is TRBV20-1 and J is TRBJ2-1, with 10 bases that match TRBD2. V shed 0 bases and J 8 bases; nucleotides not matched to a gene: 13. There are 17 residues in the CDR3. The germline V gene encodes CDR1 DFQATT and CDR2 SNEGSKA (reference sequence). CDR3 bases: TGCAGTGCTAGAGATAGTAGCGGGGGGATCTTGGTCGATGAGCAGTTCTTC. Residues: CSARDSSGGILVDEQFF.

The chain carries TRBV29-1 and TRBJ2-1; D is uncertain. V was shortened by 0 bases and J by 0 bases, with 12 bases between the two germline ends. This CDR3 has 16 amino acids. Germline lookup yields CDR1 SQVTM and CDR2 ANQGSEA. The CDR3 loop reads CSVEDHPMSSYNEQFF. CDR3 DNA: TGCAGCGTTGAAGATCATCCGATGAGCTCCTACAATGAGCAGTTCTTC.

This clonotype was seen ten or more times. The V gene is TRBV6-2 or TRBV6-3, the J gene TRBJ2-4; D not certain. The CDR3 extends over 14 amino acids. Germline CDR1 MNHEY, CDR2 SVGEGT. The ends were cut back, 4 bases at V and 6 bases at J, with 13 bases in the middle. The CDR3 nucleotides read TGTGCCAGCAGTTTCGGAAGGGCAACAAACATTCAGTACTTC. Its translation is CASSFGRATNIQYF.

The V and J genes are TRBV6-2 or TRBV6-3 and TRBJ2-2; TRBD1 might be the D (5 bases). The V gene's germline CDR1 is MNHEY and CDR2 SVGEGT. The CDR3 covers 16 residues. V lost 5 bases to trimming and J lost 9 bases, with 22 bases between them. Here the CDR3 DNA reads TGTGCCAGCAGTACCACGCACGTTTCAGGGTGGAGGGAGCTGTTTTTT. It codes for CASSTTHVSGWRELFF.

This clonotype was counted only a few times. V and J are TRBV12-3 or TRBV12-4 and TRBJ2-1; 7 positions match TRBD2. J gave up 6 bases and V 7 bases, and 6 bases lay outside the gene matches. The CDR3 extends over 13 amino acids. In DNA, the CDR3 is TGTGCCAGCACCGAAGCGGGGCCCAATGAGCAGTTCTTC. Its protein is CASTEAGPNEQFF.

This clonotype was seen more than once but under ten times. The V gene is TRBV7-9, the J gene TRBJ2-7; D is ambiguous. Trimming pared 7 bases from V and 3 bases from J, leaving 13 bases between. CDR3 size: 13 residues. Germline-derived CDR1 and CDR2 are SEHNR and FQNEAQ (reference sequence). CDR3 nucleotide sequence: TGTGCCAGCATCCCAAGTTCGGGCTACGAGCAGTACTTC. Translated: CASIPSSGYEQYF.

This clonotype showed up just a few times. A junction boundary mismatches the germline segment, possibly from a read error. The chain recombines TRBV20-1 with TRBJ1-4; D gene ambiguous. The V gene's germline CDR1 is DFQATT and CDR2 SNEGSKA (reference sequence). The CDR3 spans 12 residues. The DNA of the CDR3 is TGCAGTACCCCCACAACTAATGGAAAACTGTTTTTT. Protein product: CSTPTTNGKLFF.

This clonotype was seen only a few times. The rearrangement uses TRBV29-1 and TRBJ1-1, with 9 bases matching TRBD1. V lost 7 bases and J lost 4; bases outside the gene matches: 7. CDR3 size: 13 residues. The germline gives CDR1 SQVTM, CDR2 ANQGSEA. CDR3 protein: CSAMDRGGTEAFF. CDR3 DNA: TGCAGCGCGATGGACAGGGGTGGCACTGAAGCTTTCTTT.

The gene calls are TRBV12-3 or TRBV12-4 and TRBJ2-7; 7 positions match TRBD2. CDR3 length: 14 residues. Losses at the gene ends were 8 bases for V and 3 bases for J; bases not matched to a gene: 10. The CDR3: CASSAGTHRYEQYF. CDR3 sequence (DNA): TGTGCCAGCTCAGCGGGAACACACCGCTACGAGCAGTACTTC.

The CDR3 protein is CASSGRQADLNTEAFF. Here the CDR3 DNA reads TGTGCCAGCAGCGGGCGACAGGCCGATTTGAACACTGAAGCTTTCTTT. The chain is built from TRBV7-9 and TRBJ1-1, with D possibly TRBD1 on 6 matching bases. CDR1 SEHNR and CDR2 FQNEAQ come from the germline V gene (reference sequence). The CDR3 consists of 16 residues. V shed 5 bases and J shed 0 bases, with 16 bases lying between them.